This TCR beta chain is drawn from a study of shared clonotypes between healthy human individuals. About the research overall: Each donor had three CD4 naive, three CD4 memory, two CD8 naive and one CD8 memory plate. Study results and limitations: Non-shared clonotypes had lower generation probabilities than those shared by all four donors. Though the depth was large, rarefaction showed that sorted-subset sequencing was incomplete. Few donors restricted represented genetic and exposure-history diversity.

Germline lookup yields CDR1 MNHEY and CDR2 SMNVEV (reference sequence). The CDR3 runs 17 residues. After removal of 0 bases from V and 4 bases from J, the junction contained 9 bases not matched to a gene. As to this clone: Its antigen is not known.

Some clones are missing from TCRdb's copy, which holds only in-frame ones; the method was immunoSEQ multiplex PCR. This sample has about 660,000 clones, with roughly 70% found just once. The source of this sequence is a woman aged 25 to 39 in good health. Sequenced input: memory CD4+ T cells sorted from blood. Subset described: CD45RA-negative fraction. V and J are TRBV27 and TRBJ1-1, with 9 bases aligning to TRBD1. The CDR3 coding sequence is TGTGCCAGCAGTTTATCGAGGGGACAGGGAGTTTTCACTGAAGCTTTCTTT. Translating it yields CASSLSRGQGVFTEAFF.